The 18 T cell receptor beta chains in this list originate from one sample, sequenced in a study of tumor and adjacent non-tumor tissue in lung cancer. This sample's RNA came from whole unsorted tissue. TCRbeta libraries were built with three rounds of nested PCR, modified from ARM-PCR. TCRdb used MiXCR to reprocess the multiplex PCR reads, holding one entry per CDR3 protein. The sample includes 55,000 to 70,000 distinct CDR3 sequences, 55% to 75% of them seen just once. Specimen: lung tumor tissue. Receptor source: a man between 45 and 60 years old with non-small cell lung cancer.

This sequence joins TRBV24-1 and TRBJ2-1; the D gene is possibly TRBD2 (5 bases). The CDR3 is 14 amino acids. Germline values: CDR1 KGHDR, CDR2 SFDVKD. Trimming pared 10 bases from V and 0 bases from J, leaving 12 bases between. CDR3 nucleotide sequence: TGTGCCACTAGGGAGAGTGGCTCCTACAATGAGCAGTTCTTC. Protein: CATRESGSYNEQFF.

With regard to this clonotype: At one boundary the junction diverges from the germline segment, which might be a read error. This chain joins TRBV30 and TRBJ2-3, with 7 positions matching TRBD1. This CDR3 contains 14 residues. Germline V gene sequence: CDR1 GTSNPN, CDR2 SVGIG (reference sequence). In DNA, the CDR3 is TGTGCCTGGAGTGTACGACAGGGCACAGATACTCAGTATTTT. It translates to CAWSVRQGTDTQYF.

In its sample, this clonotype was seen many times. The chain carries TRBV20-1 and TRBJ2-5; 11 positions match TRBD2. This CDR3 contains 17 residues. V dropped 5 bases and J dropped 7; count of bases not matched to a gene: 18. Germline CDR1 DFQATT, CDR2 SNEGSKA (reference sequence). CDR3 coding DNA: TGCAGTGCTCTTCCTAGCGGGAGGCCCCTTGCTGCAAGGACCCAGTACTTC. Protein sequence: CSALPSGRPLAARTQYF.

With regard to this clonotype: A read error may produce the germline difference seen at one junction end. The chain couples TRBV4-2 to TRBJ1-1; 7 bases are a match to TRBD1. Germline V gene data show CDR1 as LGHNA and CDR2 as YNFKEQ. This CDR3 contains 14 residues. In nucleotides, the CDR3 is TGTGCCAGCATCCAAGACACACCAGGGGGGTCAGCTTTCTTT. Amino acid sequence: CASIQDTPGGSAFF.

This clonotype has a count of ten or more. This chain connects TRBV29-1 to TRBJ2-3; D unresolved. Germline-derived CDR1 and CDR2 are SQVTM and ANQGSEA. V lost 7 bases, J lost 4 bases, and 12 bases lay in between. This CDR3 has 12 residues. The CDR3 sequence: CSARLGSDTQYF. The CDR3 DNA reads TGCAGCGCCAGGCTAGGTTCAGATACGCAGTATTTT.

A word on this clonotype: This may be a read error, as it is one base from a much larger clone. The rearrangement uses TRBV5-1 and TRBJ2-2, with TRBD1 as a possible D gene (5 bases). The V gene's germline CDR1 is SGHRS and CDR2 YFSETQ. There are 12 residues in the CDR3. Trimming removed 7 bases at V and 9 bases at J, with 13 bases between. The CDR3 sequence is CASVRDSRELFF. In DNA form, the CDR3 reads TGCGCCAGCGTCAGGGATTCCAGGGAGCTGTTTTTT. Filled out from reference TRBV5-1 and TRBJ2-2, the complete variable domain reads KAGVTQTPRYLIKTRGQQVTLSCSPISGHRSVSWYQQTPGQGLQFLFEYFSETQRNKGNFPGRFSGRQFSNSRSEMNVSTLELGDSALYLCASVRDSRELFFGEGSRLTVL.

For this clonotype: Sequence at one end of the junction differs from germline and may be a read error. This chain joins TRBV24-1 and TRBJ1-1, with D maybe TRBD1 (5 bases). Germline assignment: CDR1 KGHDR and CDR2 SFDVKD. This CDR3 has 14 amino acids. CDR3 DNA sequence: TGTGTCACCAGGTCGGGGGAATCGAACACTGAAGCTTTCTTT. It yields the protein CVTRSGESNTEAFF.

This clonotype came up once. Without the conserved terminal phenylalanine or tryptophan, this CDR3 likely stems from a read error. The CDR3 DNA is TGTGCCAGTAGCTCCCCCGGGGGAGAGACTGAAGCTTTCTAT. This encodes CASSSPGGETEAFY. The chain employs TRBV6-5 and TRBJ1-1; D perhaps matches TRBD1 (5 bases). The V and J ends lost 9 bases and 5 bases respectively, with 19 bases between them. The germline V gene has CDR1 MNHEY and CDR2 SVGAGI. The CDR3 has 14 residues.

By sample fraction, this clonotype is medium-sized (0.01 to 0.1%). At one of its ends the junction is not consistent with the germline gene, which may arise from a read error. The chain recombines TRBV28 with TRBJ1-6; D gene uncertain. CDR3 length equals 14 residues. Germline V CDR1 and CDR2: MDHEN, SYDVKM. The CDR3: CASTLSAWNSPLHF. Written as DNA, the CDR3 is TGTGCCAGCACTTTAAGTGCGTGGAATTCACCCCTCCACTTT.

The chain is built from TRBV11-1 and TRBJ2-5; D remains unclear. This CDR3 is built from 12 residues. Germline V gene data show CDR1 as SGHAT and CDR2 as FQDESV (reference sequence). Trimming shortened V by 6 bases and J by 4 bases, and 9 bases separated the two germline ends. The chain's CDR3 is CASREAGETQYF. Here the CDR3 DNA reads TGTGCCAGCAGAGAGGCCGGAGAGACCCAGTACTTC.

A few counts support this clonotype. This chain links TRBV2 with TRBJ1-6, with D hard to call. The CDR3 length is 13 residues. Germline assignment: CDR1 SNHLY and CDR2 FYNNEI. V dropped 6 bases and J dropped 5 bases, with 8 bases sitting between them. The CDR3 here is CASSEDHNSPLHF. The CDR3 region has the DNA TGTGCCAGCAGCGAGGACCATAATTCACCCCTCCACTTT.

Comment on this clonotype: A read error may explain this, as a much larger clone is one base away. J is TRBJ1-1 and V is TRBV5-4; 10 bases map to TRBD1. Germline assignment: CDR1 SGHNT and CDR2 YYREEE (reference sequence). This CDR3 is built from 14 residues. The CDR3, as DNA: TGTGCCGGCAGCAAAGGACAGGGGGGGACTGAAGCTTTCTTT. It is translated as CAGSKGQGGTEAFF. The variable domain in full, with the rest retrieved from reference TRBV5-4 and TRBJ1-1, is ETGVTQSPTHLIKTRGQQVTLRCSSQSGHNTVSWYQQALGQGPQFIFQYYREEENGRGNFPPRFSGLQFPNYSSELNVNALELDDSALYLCAGSKGQGGTEAFFGQGTRLTVV.

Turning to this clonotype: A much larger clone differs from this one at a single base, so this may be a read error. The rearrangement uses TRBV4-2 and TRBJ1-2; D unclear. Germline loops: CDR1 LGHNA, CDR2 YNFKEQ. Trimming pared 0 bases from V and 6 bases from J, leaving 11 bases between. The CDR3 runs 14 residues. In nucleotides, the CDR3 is TGTGCCAGCAGCCAAGATGGAGACATTAATGGCTACACCTTC. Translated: CASSQDGDINGYTF.

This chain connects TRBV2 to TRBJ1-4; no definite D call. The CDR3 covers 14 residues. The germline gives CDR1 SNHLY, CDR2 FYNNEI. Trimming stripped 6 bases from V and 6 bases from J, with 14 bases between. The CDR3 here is CASSSAAEDEKLFF. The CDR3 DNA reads TGTGCCAGCAGCTCGGCGGCAGAGGATGAAAAACTGTTTTTT.

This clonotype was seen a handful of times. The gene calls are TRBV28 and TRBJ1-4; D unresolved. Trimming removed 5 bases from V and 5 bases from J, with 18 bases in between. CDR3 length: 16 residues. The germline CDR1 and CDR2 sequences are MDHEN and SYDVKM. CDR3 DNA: TGTGCCAGCAGTCTCCCCAGTGCGGTCAACAATGAAAAACTGTTTTTT. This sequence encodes CASSLPSAVNNEKLFF.

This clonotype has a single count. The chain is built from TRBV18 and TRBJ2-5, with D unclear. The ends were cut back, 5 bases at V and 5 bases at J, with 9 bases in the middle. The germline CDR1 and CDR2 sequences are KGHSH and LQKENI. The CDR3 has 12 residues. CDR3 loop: CASSSRRETQYF. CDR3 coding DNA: TGTGCCAGCTCATCACGAAGGGAGACCCAGTACTTC.

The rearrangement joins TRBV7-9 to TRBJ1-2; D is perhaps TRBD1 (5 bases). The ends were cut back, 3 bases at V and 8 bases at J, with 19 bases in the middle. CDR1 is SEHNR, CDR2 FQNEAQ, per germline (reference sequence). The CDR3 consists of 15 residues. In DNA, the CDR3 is TGTGCCAGCAGCTTTTGGAACCAGGGAAGTGGAGGCTACACCTTC. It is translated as CASSFWNQGSGGYTF.

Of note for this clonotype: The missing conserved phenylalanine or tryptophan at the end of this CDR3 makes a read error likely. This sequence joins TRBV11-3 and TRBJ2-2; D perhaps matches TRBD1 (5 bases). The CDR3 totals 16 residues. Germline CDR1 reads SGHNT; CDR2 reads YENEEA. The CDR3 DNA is TGTGCCGGCAGCGTAGGGGCAGGGACGAACACCGGGGAGCTGTTTTCT. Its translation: CAGSVGAGTNTGELFS.